These T cell receptor beta chains were read from a single sample in a study of human T cells and chemical hapten exposure. In TCRdb, the RACE reads were re-called with MiXCR into one record per CDR3 protein. Of tens of thousands of distinct CDR3 sequences listed, 13% are singletons. Sequenced here: whole blood, sampled in connection with sensitization to the hapten diphenylcyclopropenone (DPC). The receptors originated from a woman between 50 and 59 years old with alopecia areata. Some clones in this sample may be carry-over from other donors' samples. Both conserved end residues are part of each CDR3. A D gene is named only where the DNA matches it firmly. Only part of the rows carry a size: once, few, many, or a class if the clone is expanded.

abundance: few; v_gene: TRBV5-1; j_gene: TRBJ1-1; d_gene: TRBD1; CDR3aa: CASSLEDRGWTEAFF; CDR3nt: TGCGCCAGCAGCTTGGAGGACAGGGGGTGGACTGAAGCTTTCTTT
abundance: few; v_gene: TRBV18; j_gene: TRBJ1-5; d_gene: .; CDR3aa: CASSPQGGGNQPQHF; CDR3nt: TGTGCCAGCTCACCGCAGGGCGGCGGAAATCAGCCCCAGCATTTT
abundance: .; v_gene: TRBV29-1; j_gene: TRBJ2-5; d_gene: .; CDR3aa: CSVAPGEETQYF; CDR3nt: TGCAGCGTTGCGCCAGGAGAAGAGACCCAGTACTTC
abundance: .; v_gene: TRBV7-9; j_gene: TRBJ2-1; d_gene: TRBD2; CDR3aa: CASSFPSGSYNEQFF; CDR3nt: TGTGCCAGCAGCTTTCCAAGCGGGAGCTACAATGAGCAGTTCTTC
abundance: few; v_gene: TRBV7-8; j_gene: TRBJ1-1; d_gene: .; CDR3aa: CASSLTDWNTEAFF; CDR3nt: TGTGCCAGCAGCTTAACGGATTGGAACACTGAAGCTTTCTTT
abundance: .; v_gene: TRBV3-1; j_gene: TRBJ2-7; d_gene: .; CDR3aa: CASSQVVGSHEQYF; CDR3nt: TGTGCCAGCAGCCAAGTAGTTGGTAGCCACGAGCAGTACTTC
abundance: .; v_gene: TRBV6-5; j_gene: TRBJ1-6; d_gene: .; CDR3aa: CASKMSYNSPLHF; CDR3nt: TGTGCCAGCAAGATGTCCTATAATTCACCCCTCCACTTT
abundance: many; v_gene: TRBV29-1; j_gene: TRBJ2-1; d_gene: TRBD2; CDR3aa: CSVRLAGGPRNEQFF; CDR3nt: TGCAGCGTGAGACTAGCGGGAGGGCCGAGAAATGAGCAGTTCTTC
abundance: many; v_gene: TRBV25-1; j_gene: TRBJ2-7; d_gene: .; CDR3aa: CASQGLLYEQYF; CDR3nt: TGTGCCAGCCAGGGACTCTTGTACGAGCAGTACTTC
abundance: many; v_gene: TRBV5-5; j_gene: TRBJ2-7; d_gene: .; CDR3aa: CASSYRQDAYEQYF; CDR3nt: TGTGCCAGCAGCTACCGACAGGATGCCTACGAGCAGTACTTC
abundance: many; v_gene: TRBV6-4; j_gene: TRBJ2-3; d_gene: TRBD2; CDR3aa: CASSEAGAVDTQYF; CDR3nt: TGTGCCAGCAGTGAAGCGGGAGCGGTAGATACGCAGTATTTT
abundance: many; v_gene: TRBV7-2; j_gene: TRBJ2-5; d_gene: .; CDR3aa: CASSLGHESMWTQYF; CDR3nt: TGTGCCAGCAGCTTAGGACACGAGAGCATGTGGACCCAGTACTTC
abundance: many; v_gene: TRBV20-1; j_gene: TRBJ2-3; d_gene: TRBD2; CDR3aa: CSALGLAVITSTDTQYF; CDR3nt: TGCAGTGCTCTAGGACTAGCGGTGATAACTAGCACAGATACGCAGTATTTT
abundance: .; v_gene: TRBV27; j_gene: TRBJ2-5; d_gene: .; CDR3aa: CASSLDSRETQYF; CDR3nt: TGTGCCAGCAGTTTAGACAGTAGAGAGACCCAGTACTTC
abundance: many; v_gene: TRBV5-6; j_gene: TRBJ2-6; d_gene: .; CDR3aa: CASSFSGTGANVLTF; CDR3nt: TGTGCCAGCAGCTTCTCAGGGACTGGGGCCAACGTCCTGACTTTC
abundance: few; v_gene: TRBV12-3/TRBV12-4; j_gene: TRBJ2-3; d_gene: TRBD1; CDR3aa: CASSPRDRVVGTQYF; CDR3nt: TGTGCCAGCAGCCCACGGGACAGGGTCGTCGGTACGCAGTATTTT
abundance: many; v_gene: TRBV6-6; j_gene: TRBJ1-6; d_gene: .; CDR3aa: CASSPVGLNSPLHF; CDR3nt: TGTGCCAGCAGTCCTGTAGGGTTGAATTCACCCCTCCACTTT
abundance: few; v_gene: TRBV20-1; j_gene: TRBJ1-1; d_gene: .; CDR3aa: CSARVVGAVIAFF; CDR3nt: TGCAGTGCTAGAGTAGTAGGGGCTGTGATAGCTTTCTTT
abundance: .; v_gene: TRBV4-2; j_gene: TRBJ2-1; d_gene: TRBD2; CDR3aa: CASSQAHRTSGYNEQFF; CDR3nt: TGTGCCAGCAGCCAAGCCCACCGGACTAGCGGATACAATGAGCAGTTCTTC
abundance: few; v_gene: TRBV9; j_gene: TRBJ2-3; d_gene: .; CDR3aa: CASSVARLDTQYF; CDR3nt: TGTGCCAGCAGCGTAGCTCGGCTCGATACGCAGTATTTT
abundance: once; v_gene: TRBV29-1; j_gene: TRBJ1-3; d_gene: .; CDR3aa: CSALEAFRGNTIYF; CDR3nt: TGCAGCGCGCTAGAAGCTTTCAGGGGAAACACCATATATTTT
abundance: .; v_gene: TRBV29-1; j_gene: TRBJ2-3; d_gene: .; CDR3aa: CSSRTGGTDTQYF; CDR3nt: TGCAGCTCACGGACAGGAGGGACAGATACGCAGTATTTT
abundance: .; v_gene: TRBV13; j_gene: TRBJ1-6; d_gene: TRBD1; CDR3aa: CASRLGTGGNSPLHF; CDR3nt: TGTGCCAGCAGGTTGGGGACAGGGGGCAATTCACCCCTCCACTTT
abundance: many; v_gene: TRBV6-1; j_gene: TRBJ2-5; d_gene: TRBD2; CDR3aa: CASSEWREGPETQYF; CDR3nt: TGTGCCAGCAGTGAATGGAGGGAGGGCCCGGAGACCCAGTACTTC
abundance: many; v_gene: TRBV7-9; j_gene: TRBJ2-3; d_gene: .; CDR3aa: CASSPFRSAGQQTDTQYF; CDR3nt: TGTGCCAGCAGCCCCTTCCGGTCGGCGGGACAGCAAACAGATACGCAGTATTTT
abundance: .; v_gene: TRBV19; j_gene: TRBJ2-1; d_gene: .; CDR3aa: CASSIGRVDEQFF; CDR3nt: TGTGCCAGTAGTATAGGCAGGGTCGATGAGCAGTTCTTC
abundance: many; v_gene: TRBV7-3; j_gene: TRBJ2-1; d_gene: .; CDR3aa: CASSLTGSVGDSYNEQFF; CDR3nt: TGTGCCAGCAGCTTAACAGGGAGCGTCGGGGACTCCTACAATGAGCAGTTCTTC
abundance: many; v_gene: TRBV7-6; j_gene: TRBJ2-1; d_gene: TRBD2; CDR3aa: CASSPRGERYNEQFF; CDR3nt: TGTGCCAGCAGCCCCCGGGGGGAGAGGTACAATGAGCAGTTCTTC
abundance: few; v_gene: TRBV28; j_gene: TRBJ2-7; d_gene: TRBD1; CDR3aa: CASSSSGQGLHEQYF; CDR3nt: TGTGCCAGCAGCTCCTCCGGACAGGGTTTGCACGAGCAGTACTTC
abundance: .; v_gene: TRBV29-1; j_gene: TRBJ2-7; d_gene: .; CDR3aa: CSVRRDEGEQYF; CDR3nt: TGCAGCGTTCGGCGGGACGAAGGCGAGCAGTACTTC
abundance: .; v_gene: TRBV7-9; j_gene: TRBJ1-5; d_gene: .; CDR3aa: CASSLNVGSANQPQHF; CDR3nt: TGTGCCAGCAGCTTAAATGTAGGGTCCGCTAATCAGCCCCAGCATTTT
abundance: few; v_gene: TRBV20-1; j_gene: TRBJ2-1; d_gene: TRBD1; CDR3aa: CSGDRGTNNEQFF; CDR3nt: TGCAGTGGGGACAGGGGAACAAACAATGAGCAGTTCTTC
abundance: many; v_gene: TRBV5-4; j_gene: TRBJ2-7; d_gene: TRBD2; CDR3aa: CASSVTSGDYEQYF; CDR3nt: TGTGCCAGCAGCGTTACTAGCGGAGACTACGAGCAGTACTTC
abundance: many; v_gene: TRBV19; j_gene: TRBJ1-5; d_gene: .; CDR3aa: CASAGTYSNQPQHF; CDR3nt: TGTGCCAGCGCCGGGACATATAGCAATCAGCCCCAGCATTTT
abundance: .; v_gene: TRBV20-1; j_gene: TRBJ2-4; d_gene: TRBD2; CDR3aa: CSYGTSGSRAKNIQYF; CDR3nt: TGCAGCTACGGGACTAGCGGGTCCCGAGCCAAAAACATTCAGTACTTC
abundance: few; v_gene: TRBV6-5; j_gene: TRBJ2-7; d_gene: .; CDR3aa: CASSPRIGSYEQYF; CDR3nt: TGTGCCAGCAGCCCACGAATAGGGAGCTACGAGCAGTACTTC